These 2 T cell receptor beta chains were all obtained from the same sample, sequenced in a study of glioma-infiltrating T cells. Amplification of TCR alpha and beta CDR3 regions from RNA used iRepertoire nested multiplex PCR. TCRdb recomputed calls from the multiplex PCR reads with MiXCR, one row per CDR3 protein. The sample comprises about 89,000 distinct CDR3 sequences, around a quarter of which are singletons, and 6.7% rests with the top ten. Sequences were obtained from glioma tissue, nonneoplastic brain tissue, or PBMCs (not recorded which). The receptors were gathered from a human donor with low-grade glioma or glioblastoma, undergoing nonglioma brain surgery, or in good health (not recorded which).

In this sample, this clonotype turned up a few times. CDR3 in DNA: TGTGCCAGCAGTTTCTCACAGGGGTGGGACACTGAAGCTTTCTTT. Its translation: CASSFSQGWDTEAFF. This chain connects TRBV11-2 to TRBJ1-1; 7 bases agree with TRBD1. The CDR3 runs to 15 residues. CDR1 SGHAT and CDR2 FQNNGV come from the germline V gene. With V trimmed by 6 bases and J by 3 bases, 10 bases remained unmatched. Full variable domain (missing parts from reference TRBV11-2 and TRBJ1-1): EAGVAQSPRYKIIEKRQSVAFWCNPISGHATLYWYQQILGQGPKLLIQFQNNGVVDDSQLPKDRFSAERLKGVDSTLKIQPAKLEDSAVYLCASSFSQGWDTEAFFGQGTRLTVV.

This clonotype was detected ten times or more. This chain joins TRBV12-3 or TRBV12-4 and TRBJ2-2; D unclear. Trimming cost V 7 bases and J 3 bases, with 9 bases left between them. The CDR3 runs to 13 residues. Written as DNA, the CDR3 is TGTGCCAGCAACCGACACGACACCGGGGAGCTGTTTTTT. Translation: CASNRHDTGELFF.